This entry lists 5 T cell receptor beta chains sequenced from one sample in a study of blood T cell repertoires in COVID-19. Data came from immunoSEQ multiplex PCR; TCRdb stores just in-frame clones and leaves some out. The sample lists about 150,000 clones, around 82% occurring once. The sequencing input was PBMCs or T cells enriched from blood (not recorded which). The receptor set was obtained from a woman in her forties or fifties who had recovered from COVID-19.

The genes are TRBV5-1 and TRBJ2-3; D is perhaps TRBD2 (5 bases). Trimming removed 4 bases at V and 2 bases at J, with 14 bases between. The CDR3 covers 15 residues. Germline CDR1 and CDR2: SGHRS and YFSETQ. This chain's CDR3 is CASSLGLYPTDTQYF. The CDR3 DNA is TGCGCCAGCAGCCTCGGACTCTACCCCACAGATACGCAGTATTTT.

The chain uses TRBV7-8 and TRBJ2-1; 12 bases are a match to TRBD2. Looked up from germline, CDR1 is SGHVS and CDR2 is FQNEAQ. With V trimmed by 5 bases and J by 3 bases, 5 bases remained unmatched. The CDR3 length is 16 residues. The DNA for the CDR3 is TGTGCCAGCAGCGCTAGCGGGGGGGCCTTCTACAATGAGCAGTTCTTC. Protein product: CASSASGGAFYNEQFF.

This rearrangement joins TRBV6-2 or TRBV6-3 to TRBJ2-7, with 8 bases that match TRBD1. CDR3 size: 14 residues. Germline loops: CDR1 MNHEY, CDR2 SVGEGT. The ends lost 6 bases at V and 6 bases at J; junction bases unmatched: 10. CDR3 residues: CASSTRQGISEQYV. CDR3 DNA sequence: TGTGCCAGCAGCACCCGACAGGGGATTAGCGAGCAGTACGTC.

V is TRBV6-5 and J is TRBJ1-2; D is unclear. Germline V gene data show CDR1 as MNHEY and CDR2 as SVGAGI. The V and J ends lost 7 bases and 4 bases respectively, with 10 bases between them. The CDR3 spans 12 residues. In nucleotides, the CDR3 is TGTGCCAGCAATCAGGCTCTCTATGGCTACACCTTC. It yields the protein CASNQALYGYTF.

The chain employs TRBV5-1 and TRBJ2-1, with 8 positions matching TRBD1. CDR3 length equals 21 residues. Germline CDR1 SGHRS, CDR2 YFSETQ. V lost 0 bases and J lost 0; bases outside the gene matches: 17. The CDR3, as DNA: TGCGCCAGCAGCTTGGCCCAGCAGGGGGCCAGTCCCCGAAGCTCCTACAATGAGCAGTTCTTC. It translates to CASSLAQQGASPRSSYNEQFF.